This TCR beta chain originates from a study of shared clonotypes between healthy human individuals. Study details: The donors, two women and three men, were aged 18 to 49. Study conclusions and caveats: The low donor count limited represented genetic and exposure-history diversity.

Deletions cut 0 bases from V and 1 base from J, with 10 bases between. This CDR3 contains 15 residues. The V gene's germline CDR1 is SGHDN and CDR2 FVKESK. This clone was observed a handful of times. The antigen is undetermined. Replicate PCRs for sorted subsets used roughly 200 ng DNA; this equaled 30,000 to 35,000 T cell genomes. TCRdb's copy holds only in-frame clones and misses some; the assay was immunoSEQ multiplex PCR. Altogether 640,000 or so clones are present, less than 80% being singletons, with the ten largest covering 1.8%. Sequenced sample: memory CD4+ T cells sorted from blood. Subset indicated: CD45RA-negative fraction. The receptor comes from a woman in her twenties or thirties in good health. V gene TRBV14 combines with J gene TRBJ2-7; D is undetermined. The CDR3 nucleotides are TGTGCCAGCAGCCAAGAGTATCCGGTATCCTACGAGCAGTACTTC. Its translation: CASSQEYPVSYEQYF.